One and the same sample provided the 9 T cell receptor beta chains below, sequenced in a study of patients and donors after allogeneic stem cell transplantation (dated by TCRdb to about 2020). To prepare the library, RT-PCR was applied. TCRdb lists the instrument as NextSeq 550. TCRdb's own reprocessing of the public reads used fastp at Q25 and MiXCR and kept productive beta chains. Rows are combined by CDR3 protein, so each entry shows the most common genes and DNA. Present in this sample are roughly 960,000 distinct CDR3 sequences, approximately 19% of which were seen just once. The ten top clones hold around 6% of the sample. The sample consisted of blood, either unsorted or a sorted T cell fraction (not recorded which). The receptors stem from a human donor who was either an allogeneic HSCT recipient or a stem cell or donor lymphocyte infusion donor (not recorded which). It is not recorded whose cells these are; they may come from a transplant donor.

The chain combines TRBV7-8 with TRBJ2-7; D might be TRBD2 (7 bases). The germline gives CDR1 SGHVS, CDR2 FQNEAQ. Trimming stripped 3 bases from V and 2 bases from J, with 11 bases between. The CDR3 totals 14 residues. This CDR3 reads CASSFQGGAYEQYF. CDR3 DNA: TGTGCCAGCAGCTTCCAAGGGGGGGCCTACGAGCAGTACTTC. Supplemented by reference TRBV7-8 and TRBJ2-7, the full variable domain reads GAGVSQSPRYKVAKRGQDVALRCDPISGHVSLFWYQQALGQGPEFLTYFQNEAQLDKSGLPSDRFFAERPEGSVSTLKIQRTQQEDSAVYLCASSFQGGAYEQYFGPGTRLTVT.

This clonotype has a count of ten or more. This chain connects TRBV5-1 to TRBJ2-5; 8 bases fit TRBD2. The CDR3 loop spans 14 amino acids. The trim removed 2 bases at V and 2 bases at J, leaving 2 bases unmatched. Per germline, CDR1 SGHRS and CDR2 YFSETQ. As DNA, the CDR3 is TGCGCCAGCAGCTTACTAGCGGTACAAGAGACCCAGTACTTC. The encoded protein is CASSLLAVQETQYF.

A word on this clonotype: A junction boundary mismatches the germline segment, possibly from a read error. This chain joins TRBV6-2 or TRBV6-3 and TRBJ2-1; 10 bases are shared with TRBD2. This CDR3 comprises 12 residues. The germline V gene has CDR1 MNHEY and CDR2 SVGEGT. Written as DNA, the CDR3 is TGTGCCACCACGGTTGGGACTAGCGTGGGAGTCTTC. This codes for CATTVGTSVGVF.

The table lists this clonotype with a few counts. The genes are TRBV7-6 and TRBJ2-1; possibly TRBD2 for D (5 bases). Germline assignment: CDR1 SGHVS and CDR2 FNYEAQ. The CDR3 totals 13 residues. V was shortened by 11 bases and J by 0 bases, with 11 bases between the two germline ends. CDR3 nucleotide sequence: TGTGCCGCGGGCGGTAGCTCCTACAATGAGCAGTTCTTC. Encoded protein: CAAGGSSYNEQFF.

The rearrangement joins TRBV4-1 to TRBJ1-1; TRBD1 might be the D (6 bases). V lost 2 bases and J 3 bases, leaving 13 bases between the germline ends. CDR1 and CDR2 (germline): MGHRA, YSYEKL. The CDR3 runs 15 residues. The CDR3 loop is CASSQPGQTHTEAFF. The CDR3 region has the DNA TGCGCCAGCAGCCAACCTGGACAGACTCACACTGAAGCTTTCTTT.

The chain combines TRBV4-1 with TRBJ2-1, with D hard to call. Per the germline V gene, CDR1 is MGHRA and CDR2 is YSYEKL. V gave up 0 bases and J gave up 10 bases, with 13 bases separating them. CDR3 length: 14 residues. CDR3 in amino acids: CASSQETRLREQFF. The CDR3 bases are TGCGCCAGCAGCCAAGAGACGCGGTTACGCGAGCAGTTCTTC.

The chain uses TRBV20-1 and TRBJ2-7; tentatively, D is TRBD1 (6 bases). V was trimmed by 2 bases and J by 1 base, leaving 18 bases between them. Germline lookup yields CDR1 DFQATT and CDR2 SNEGSKA (reference sequence). This CDR3 contains 16 residues. The CDR3 reads CSARPIHDRQSYEQYF. The CDR3 DNA reads as TGCAGTGCTAGACCAATACACGACAGGCAATCCTACGAGCAGTACTTC.

This chain uses TRBV7-2 with TRBJ1-2; D is possibly TRBD1 (5 bases). V was pared by 5 bases and J by 3 bases, with 16 bases between. Germline V gene sequence: CDR1 SGHTA, CDR2 FQGNSA. The CDR3 totals 15 residues. This CDR3 is CASSAPGAGYYGYTF. In DNA form, the CDR3 reads TGTGCCAGCAGCGCCCCTGGGGCGGGATACTATGGCTACACCTTC.

The chain is built from TRBV20-1 and TRBJ2-2; 9 nucleotides match TRBD1. Losses at the gene ends were 1 base for V and 5 bases for J; bases not matched to a gene: 5. CDR1 and CDR2 (germline): DFQATT, SNEGSKA (reference sequence). The CDR3 is made up of 15 amino acids. CDR3 coding DNA: TGCAGTGCTAGAGCTATGGACAGGGGAACCGGGGAGCTGTTTTTT. The encoded protein is CSARAMDRGTGELFF.